This passage covers 14 T cell receptor beta chains from one sample sequenced in a study of Graves' ophthalmopathy and Graves' hyperthyroidism (dated by TCRdb to about 2018). Sequencing took place on an Illumina HiSeq 2000. TCR beta CDR3 regions were amplified from RNA transcripts for repertoire sequencing. HTBI primers and the Qiagen OneStep RT-PCR kit were used in a first-round RT-PCR, which was followed by a second-round multiplex PCR, size selection and purification. TCRdb redid the processing of the public reads, applying fastp at Q25 and MiXCR, and retained in-frame beta chains. Rows matching on CDR3 protein sequence are summarized as one entry with the most common DNA and genes. This sample comprises 900,000 to 1,200,000 distinct CDR3 sequences, roughly two fifths of them detected only once. Around 10% of the sample is taken by the ten largest. Sequenced material: peripheral blood or thyroid tissue (not recorded which). The source of these receptors is an adult man with Graves' hyperthyroidism.

Notes on this clonotype: A much more abundant neighbour one base away suggests this may be a read error. V gene TRBV9 combines with J gene TRBJ1-1; no clear D. Germline V gene lookup returns CDR1 SGDLS and CDR2 YYNGEE. The CDR3 is made up of 13 amino acids. V gave up 4 bases and J gave up 7 bases, with 14 bases separating them. The CDR3 here is CASSLSGEIEAFF. DNA for the CDR3: TGTGCCAGCAGCTTGAGCGGGGAGATTGAAGCTTTCTTT.

This clonotype occurred many times. The chain couples TRBV6-5 to TRBJ1-1; the D is unclear. Germline V gives CDR1 MNHEY, CDR2 SVGAGI. V dropped 2 bases and J dropped 2 bases, with 9 bases sitting between them. CDR3 length equals 14 residues. The CDR3 here is CASSYTGSNTEAFF. The CDR3, as DNA: TGTGCCAGCAGTTACACCGGGAGTAACACTGAAGCTTTCTTT.

The CDR3 DNA reads TGTGCCAGCAATACGGGGGGCGCGAACTATGGCTACACCTTC. It is translated as CASNTGGANYGYTF. The J gene is TRBJ1-2, the V gene TRBV7-9; D perhaps matches TRBD1 (6 bases). This CDR3 has 14 residues. Trimming shortened V by 7 bases and J by 2 bases, and 14 bases separated the two germline ends. The germline V gene has CDR1 SEHNR and CDR2 FQNEAQ (reference sequence). Based on the CDR3 plus reference TRBV7-9 and TRBJ1-2, the full variable domain is DTGVSQNPRHKITKRGQNVTFRCDPISEHNRLYWYRQTLGQGPEFLTYFQNEAQLEKSRLLSDRFSAERPKGSFSTLEIQRTEQGDSAMYLCASNTGGANYGYTFGSGTRLTVV.

This clonotype was seen repeatedly, ten times or more. V gene TRBV10-2 combines with J gene TRBJ1-1, with D tentatively TRBD1 (5 bases). Per the germline V gene, CDR1 is WSHSY and CDR2 is SAAADI. The length of the CDR3 is 13 residues. V lost 0 bases and J lost 5, with 7 bases in between. CDR3 nucleotide sequence: TGCGCCAGCAGTGAGTCTGGGGGGACTGAAGCTTTCTTT. The encoded protein is CASSESGGTEAFF.

This clonotype was counted at least ten times. The V call is TRBV10-2, the J call TRBJ2-7; 9 nucleotides line up with TRBD1. The CDR3 is 14 residues long. CDR1 is WSHSY, CDR2 SAAADI, per germline. V lost 6 bases to trimming and J lost 3 bases; unmatched junction nucleotides: 6. The CDR3 nucleotides read TGCGCCAGCAGAGCCGGGACAGGGCTCTACGAGCAGTACTTC. Its translation: CASRAGTGLYEQYF.

This chain connects TRBV10-3 to TRBJ1-1, with D perhaps TRBD1 (5 bases). The V end was cut by 5 bases, the J end by 1 base, with 8 bases between. This CDR3 comprises 13 residues. CDR1 ENHRY and CDR2 SYGVKD come from the germline V gene. As DNA, the CDR3 is TGTGCCATCAGTTCCACAGGGAACACTGAAGCTTTCTTT. This sequence encodes CAISSTGNTEAFF.

The chain carries TRBV5-1 and TRBJ2-2; possibly TRBD2 for D (5 bases). Germline CDR1 is SGHRS and CDR2 is YFSETQ. With 4 bases removed from V and 6 bases from J, the gap between germline ends came to 13 bases. The CDR3 consists of 14 residues. Here the CDR3 reads CASSPTEAAGELFF. In DNA form, the CDR3 reads TGCGCCAGCAGCCCGACGGAGGCGGCCGGGGAGCTGTTTTTT.

V gene TRBV28 combines with J gene TRBJ1-4; tentatively, D is TRBD1 (6 bases). The V gene's germline CDR1 is MDHEN and CDR2 SYDVKM. The V and J ends lost 8 bases and 10 bases respectively, with 17 bases between them. The CDR3 consists of 13 residues. The CDR3 loop reads CASGERGGLKLFF. The CDR3 DNA is TGTGCCAGCGGGGAACGTGGGGGGCTAAAACTGTTTTTT.

J is TRBJ2-5 and V is TRBV5-1; D may correspond to TRBD1 or TRBD2 (5 bases each). The CDR3 extends over 14 amino acids. Deletions cut 5 bases from V and 1 base from J, with 12 bases between. CDR1 and CDR2 (germline): SGHRS, YFSETQ. CDR3 amino acids: CASRSGTTQETQYF. DNA for the CDR3: TGCGCCAGCAGATCCGGGACCACCCAAGAGACCCAGTACTTC.

This clonotype was seen just once. V is TRBV10-3 and J is TRBJ1-2, with 7 bases fitting TRBD1. The V gene's germline CDR1 is ENHRY and CDR2 SYGVKD. There are 13 residues in the CDR3. CDR3 sequence reads: CAMRVTGLYGYTF. Here the CDR3 DNA reads TGTGCTATGAGGGTGACAGGGCTCTATGGCTACACCTTC.

V gene TRBV11-2 combines with J gene TRBJ2-2; weak D call: TRBD2 (5 bases). The CDR3 is 16 amino acids. The V gene lost 11 bases and the J gene lost 4 bases, with 23 bases spanning the gap. Per germline, CDR1 SGHAT and CDR2 FQNNGV. DNA of the CDR3: TGTGCCTCACGAAGCCCGACTACCGGATCCACCGGGGAGCTGTTTTTT. This encodes CASRSPTTGSTGELFF.

This clonotype was detected only a few times. The chain recombines TRBV7-9 with TRBJ2-2; unclear D gene. Trimming took off 5 bases at V and 7 bases at J, with 8 bases between the two ends. The germline V gene encodes CDR1 SEHNR and CDR2 FQNEAQ (reference sequence). The CDR3 runs 12 residues. The CDR3 sequence is CASSPPSGELFF. The CDR3 DNA is TGTGCCAGCAGCCCCCCTAGCGGGGAGCTGTTTTTT.

This clonotype was counted ten times or more. The V call is TRBV9, the J call TRBJ2-5, with 8 bases identical to TRBD2. The CDR3 runs to 15 residues. The V and J ends lost 3 bases and 3 bases, in that order; junction bases with no gene match: 7. Germline V gene data show CDR1 as SGDLS and CDR2 as YYNGEE. The CDR3 bases are TGTGCCAGCAGCGCACTCGGGAGGGCCAAAGAGACCCAGTACTTC. It codes for CASSALGRAKETQYF.

The table lists this clonotype with many counts. The CDR3 DNA is TGTGCCACCAGCAGGGCCCCTAATGAAAAACTGTTTTTT. Protein sequence: CATSRAPNEKLFF. The gene calls are TRBV15 and TRBJ1-4; no firm D call. This CDR3 has 13 residues. Trimming took 3 bases from V and 3 from J, leaving 5 bases between them. From germline, CDR1 is LNHNV and CDR2 YYDKDF (reference sequence).